The present T cell receptor (beta chain) was sequenced within a study of shared clonotypes between healthy human individuals. Overall study results and limits: Shared across four donors were around 5% of the naive CD4 clonotypes. Shared clonotypes across all four donors exceeded non-shared ones in generation probability.

Points on this clone: Its antigen is still unknown.

Everyone who donated was a Caucasian adult who lived in Nashville, Tennessee. The investigators split CD4+ cells into a CD45RA+ naive subset and a CD45RA-negative memory subset. Libraries were prepared by immunoSEQ multiplex PCR; TCRdb keeps only in-frame clonotypes and omits some of them. The table lists 1 million to 1.2 million clones, roughly 80% of them singletons. V lost 6 bases, J lost 2 bases, and 13 bases lay in between. CDR3 length: 14 residues. Per germline, CDR1 MNHEY and CDR2 SVGAGI. The sequence was collected from a man between 18 and 29 years old in good health. Some clones in this sample may be carry-over from other donors' samples. The chain joins TRBV6-5 to TRBJ1-1, with unresolved D. The sequencing input was memory CD4+ T cells from PBMCs. The sample's subset: CD45RA-negative fraction. The DNA of the CDR3 is TGTGCCAGCAGCGAGTGGGTCGCTAACACTGAAGCTTTCTTT. Protein: CASSEWVANTEAFF.